The T cell receptor (beta chain) described here comes from a study of control samples from healthy donors and cancer patients. The V segment lost 8 bases and the J segment 0 bases; nucleotides outside the gene matches: 8. The germline V gene encodes CDR1 MGHRA and CDR2 YSYEKL. There are 17 residues in the CDR3. Sequenced by immunoSEQ multiplex PCR; TCRdb stores in-frame clones only, minus some. In the table there are about 96,000 clones, 85% to 95% of which are singletons. V and J are TRBV4-1 and TRBJ2-1; 12 nucleotides line up with TRBD2. The clonotype originates from a man between 18 and 35 years old in good health. The specimen sequenced was blood. For the CDR3, the DNA is TGCGCCAGCGGGGAGACTAGCGGGAGAAGCTCCTACAATGAGCAGTTCTTC. Translation: CASGETSGRSSYNEQFF.